A selection of T cell receptor beta chains follows, all from one sample in a study of T cells after yellow fever vaccination. MiXCR, applied by TCRdb to the 5' RACE reads, yields one record per CDR3 protein. The top ten clones hold less than 25% of a sample with hundreds of thousands of distinct CDR3 sequences, roughly 3.5% of them seen once. The sample here was PBMCs, taken on the day of the yellow fever booster vaccination. These receptors were obtained from a man aged 18 to 35 who received the YFV17D yellow fever vaccine. Both conserved end residues are part of each CDR3. Each record gives: J gene, clone size, V gene, D gene, CDR3 protein, CDR3 DNA. A D gene is named only where the DNA matches it firmly. The size field is filled for only some rows; it gives once, few, many or a size class.

J gene: TRBJ1-6
clone size: -
V gene: TRBV18
D gene: TRBD1
CDR3 protein: CASSPPDRASPLHF
CDR3 DNA: TGTGCCAGCTCACCACCGGACAGGGCGTCACCCCTCCACTTT

J gene: TRBJ2-3
clone size: few
V gene: TRBV3-1
D gene: TRBD2
CDR3 protein: CASSQDEILAGGLNTQYF
CDR3 DNA: TGTGCCAGCAGCCAAGACGAAATACTCGCGGGGGGGTTGAATACGCAGTATTTT

J gene: TRBJ1-3
clone size: -
V gene: TRBV20-1
D gene: -
CDR3 protein: CSARDGARELAGNTIYF
CDR3 DNA: TGCAGTGCTAGAGATGGGGCCAGGGAACTAGCTGGAAACACCATATATTTT

J gene: TRBJ2-3
clone size: -
V gene: TRBV5-4
D gene: TRBD1
CDR3 protein: CASSLSQGAKDTQYF
CDR3 DNA: TGTGCCAGCAGCTTGTCTCAGGGGGCAAAAGATACGCAGTATTTT

J gene: TRBJ2-1
clone size: -
V gene: TRBV20-1
D gene: TRBD2
CDR3 protein: CSAISSGGNEQFF
CDR3 DNA: TGCAGCGCTATTTCTAGCGGGGGAAATGAGCAGTTCTTC

J gene: TRBJ2-1
clone size: -
V gene: TRBV20-1
D gene: -
CDR3 protein: CSARDWASYNEQFF
CDR3 DNA: TGCAGTGCTAGAGATTGGGCCAGCTACAATGAGCAGTTCTTC

J gene: TRBJ2-2
clone size: many
V gene: TRBV7-9
D gene: -
CDR3 protein: CASSVGNSPRTGELFF
CDR3 DNA: TGTGCCAGCAGCGTAGGGAACAGCCCGAGAACCGGGGAGCTGTTTTTT

J gene: TRBJ2-3
clone size: -
V gene: TRBV15
D gene: -
CDR3 protein: CATRLQGTDTQYF
CDR3 DNA: TGTGCCACCAGGCTCCAGGGGACAGATACGCAGTATTTT

J gene: TRBJ2-3
clone size: few
V gene: TRBV9
D gene: TRBD1
CDR3 protein: CASSVRTGGADTQYF
CDR3 DNA: TGTGCCAGCAGCGTTCGGACAGGGGGGGCAGATACGCAGTATTTT

J gene: TRBJ2-3
clone size: -
V gene: TRBV7-8
D gene: -
CDR3 protein: CASSPDDLRGGADTQYF
CDR3 DNA: TGTGCCAGCAGCCCCGATGATCTGAGGGGGGGGGCAGATACGCAGTATTTT

J gene: TRBJ2-1
clone size: -
V gene: TRBV11-2
D gene: TRBD2
CDR3 protein: CASSLWGGDEQFF
CDR3 DNA: TGTGCCAGCAGCTTGTGGGGGGGGGATGAGCAGTTCTTC

J gene: TRBJ2-2
clone size: many
V gene: TRBV5-1
D gene: -
CDR3 protein: CASSTRDETGELFF
CDR3 DNA: TGCGCCAGCAGCACCAGGGATGAAACCGGGGAGCTGTTTTTT

J gene: TRBJ2-7
clone size: once
V gene: TRBV7-6
D gene: TRBD2
CDR3 protein: CASSLVAAGGAYEQYF
CDR3 DNA: TGTGCCAGCAGCTTAGTCGCAGCGGGGGGAGCATACGAGCAGTACTTC

J gene: TRBJ2-4
clone size: many
V gene: TRBV10-3
D gene: TRBD2
CDR3 protein: CAISDRASGGLAKNIQYF
CDR3 DNA: TGTGCCATCAGTGATAGGGCTAGCGGGGGCCTAGCCAAAAACATTCAGTACTTC

J gene: TRBJ1-5
clone size: many
V gene: TRBV6-1
D gene: TRBD1
CDR3 protein: CASSGRTGGHQPQHF
CDR3 DNA: TGTGCCAGCAGTGGAAGGACAGGGGGTCATCAGCCCCAGCATTTT

J gene: TRBJ2-6
clone size: few
V gene: TRBV19
D gene: -
CDR3 protein: CASTGASSGANVLTF
CDR3 DNA: TGTGCCAGTACCGGGGCGAGCTCTGGGGCCAACGTCCTGACTTTC

J gene: TRBJ2-7
clone size: -
V gene: TRBV6-1
D gene: TRBD2
CDR3 protein: CASSSGTSYEQYF
CDR3 DNA: TGTGCCAGCAGCTCCGGGACTAGCTACGAGCAGTACTTC

J gene: TRBJ2-2
clone size: few
V gene: TRBV11-3
D gene: TRBD1
CDR3 protein: CASSPQGARTGELFF
CDR3 DNA: TGTGCCAGCAGCCCTCAGGGGGCGCGAACCGGGGAGCTGTTTTTT

J gene: TRBJ2-3
clone size: -
V gene: TRBV4-3
D gene: TRBD1
CDR3 protein: CASSRGTGTADTQYF
CDR3 DNA: TGCGCCAGCAGCCGCGGGACAGGGACCGCAGATACGCAGTATTTT

J gene: TRBJ2-1
clone size: many
V gene: TRBV4-1
D gene: -
CDR3 protein: CASSHRGYNEQFF
CDR3 DNA: TGCGCCAGCAGCCACCGTGGGTACAATGAGCAGTTCTTC